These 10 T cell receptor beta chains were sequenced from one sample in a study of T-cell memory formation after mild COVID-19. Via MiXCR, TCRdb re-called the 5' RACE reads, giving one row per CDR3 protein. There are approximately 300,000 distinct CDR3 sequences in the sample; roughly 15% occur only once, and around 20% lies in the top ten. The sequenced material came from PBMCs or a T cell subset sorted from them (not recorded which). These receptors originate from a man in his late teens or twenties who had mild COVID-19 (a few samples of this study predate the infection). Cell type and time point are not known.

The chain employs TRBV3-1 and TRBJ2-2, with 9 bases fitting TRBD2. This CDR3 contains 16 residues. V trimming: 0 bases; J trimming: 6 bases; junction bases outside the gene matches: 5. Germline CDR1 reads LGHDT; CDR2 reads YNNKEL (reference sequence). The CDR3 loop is CASSQDTGLAAGELFF. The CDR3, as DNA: TGTGCCAGCAGCCAAGATACGGGACTAGCCGCCGGGGAGCTGTTTTTT.

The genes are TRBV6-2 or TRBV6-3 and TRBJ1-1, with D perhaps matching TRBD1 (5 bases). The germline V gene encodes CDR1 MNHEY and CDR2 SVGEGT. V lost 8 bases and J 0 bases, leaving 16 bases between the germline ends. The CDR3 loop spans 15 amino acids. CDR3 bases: TGTGCCAGCGAGTCTGGGACCCCTATGAACACTGAAGCTTTCTTT. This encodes CASESGTPMNTEAFF.

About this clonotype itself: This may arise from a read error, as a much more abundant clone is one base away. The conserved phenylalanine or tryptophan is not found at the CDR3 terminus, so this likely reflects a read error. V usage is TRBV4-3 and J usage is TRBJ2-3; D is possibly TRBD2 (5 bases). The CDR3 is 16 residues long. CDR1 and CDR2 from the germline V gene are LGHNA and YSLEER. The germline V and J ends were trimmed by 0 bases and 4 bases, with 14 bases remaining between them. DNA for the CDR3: TGCGCCAGCAGCCAAGACCCCTATAGCGCGGCAGATACGCAGTATTTG. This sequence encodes CASSQDPYSAADTQYL.

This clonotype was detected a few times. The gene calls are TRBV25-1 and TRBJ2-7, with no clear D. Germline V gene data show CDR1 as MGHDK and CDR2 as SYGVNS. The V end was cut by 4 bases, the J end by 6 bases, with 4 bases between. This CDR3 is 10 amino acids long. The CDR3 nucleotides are TGTGCCAGCAGTGGTTCCGAGCAGTACTTC. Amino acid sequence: CASSGSEQYF.

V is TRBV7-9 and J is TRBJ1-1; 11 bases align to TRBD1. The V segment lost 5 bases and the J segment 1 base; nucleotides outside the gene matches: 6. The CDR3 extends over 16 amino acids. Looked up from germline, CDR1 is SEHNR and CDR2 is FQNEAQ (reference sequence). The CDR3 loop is CASSDGQGAGNTEAFF. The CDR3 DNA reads TGTGCCAGCAGCGATGGACAGGGGGCCGGGAACACTGAAGCTTTCTTT. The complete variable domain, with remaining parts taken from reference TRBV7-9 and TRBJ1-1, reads DTGVSQNPRHKITKRGQNVTFRCDPISEHNRLYWYRQTLGQGPEFLTYFQNEAQLEKSRLLSDRFSAERPKGSFSTLEIQRTEQGDSAMYLCASSDGQGAGNTEAFFGQGTRLTVV.

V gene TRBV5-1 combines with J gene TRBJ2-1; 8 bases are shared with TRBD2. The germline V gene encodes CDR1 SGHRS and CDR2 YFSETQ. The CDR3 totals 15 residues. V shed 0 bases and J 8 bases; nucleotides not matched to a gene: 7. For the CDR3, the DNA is TGCGCCAGCAGCTTGGGCGGGGGGATCCAGGATGAGCAGTTCTTC. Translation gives CASSLGGGIQDEQFF.

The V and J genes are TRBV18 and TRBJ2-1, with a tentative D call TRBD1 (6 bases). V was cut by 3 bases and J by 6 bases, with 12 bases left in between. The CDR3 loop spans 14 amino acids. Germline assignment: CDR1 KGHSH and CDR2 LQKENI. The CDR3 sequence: CASSPSGVGNEQFF. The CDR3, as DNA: TGTGCCAGCTCACCCTCAGGGGTAGGCAATGAGCAGTTCTTC.

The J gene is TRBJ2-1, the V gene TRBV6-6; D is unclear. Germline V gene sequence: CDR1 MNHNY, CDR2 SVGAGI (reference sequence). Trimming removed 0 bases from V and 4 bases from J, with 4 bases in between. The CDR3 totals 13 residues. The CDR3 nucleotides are TGTGCCAGCAGTTACTCCGAATACAATGAGCAGTTCTTC. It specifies CASSYSEYNEQFF.

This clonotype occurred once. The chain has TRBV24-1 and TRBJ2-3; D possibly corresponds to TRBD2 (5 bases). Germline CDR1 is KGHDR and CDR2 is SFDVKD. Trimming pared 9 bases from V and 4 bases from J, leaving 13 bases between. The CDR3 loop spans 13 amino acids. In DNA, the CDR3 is TGTGCCACCGCTCCAGAGGAGGCAGATACGCAGTATTTT. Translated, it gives CATAPEEADTQYF.

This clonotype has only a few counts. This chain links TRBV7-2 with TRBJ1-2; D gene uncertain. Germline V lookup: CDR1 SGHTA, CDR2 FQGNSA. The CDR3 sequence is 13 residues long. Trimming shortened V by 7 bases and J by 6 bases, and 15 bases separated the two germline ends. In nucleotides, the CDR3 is TGTGCCAGCACCCCTACCCCCCAGAATGGCTACACCTTC. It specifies CASTPTPQNGYTF.